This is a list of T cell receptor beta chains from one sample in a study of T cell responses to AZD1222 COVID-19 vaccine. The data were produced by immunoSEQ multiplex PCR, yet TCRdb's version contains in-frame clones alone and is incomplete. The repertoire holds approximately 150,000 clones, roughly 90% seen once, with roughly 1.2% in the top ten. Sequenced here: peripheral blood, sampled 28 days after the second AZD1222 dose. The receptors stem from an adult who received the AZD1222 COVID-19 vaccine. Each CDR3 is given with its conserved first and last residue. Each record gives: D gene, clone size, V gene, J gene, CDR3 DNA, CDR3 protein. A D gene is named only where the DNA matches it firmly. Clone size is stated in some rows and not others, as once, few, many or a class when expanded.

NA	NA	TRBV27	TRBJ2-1	TGTGCCAGCAGTTTATTCGGTCTTCCGTCTCAGCCCAATGAGCAGTTCTTC	CASSLFGLPSQPNEQFF
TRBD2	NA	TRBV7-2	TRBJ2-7	TGTGCCAGCAGCTTAGCGCTAGCGGGGGGGCTCGAGCAGTACTTC	CASSLALAGGLEQYF
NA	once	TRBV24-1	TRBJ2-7	TGTGCCACCAGTGATCAAGACTCCTACGAGCAGTACTTC	CATSDQDSYEQYF
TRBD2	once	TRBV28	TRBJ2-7	TGTGCCAGCAATGCTTGGGGGAGGGCCCACGAGCAGTACTTC	CASNAWGRAHEQYF
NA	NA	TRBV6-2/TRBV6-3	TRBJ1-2	TGTGCCAGCAGTTATGAACCGCCCCGACTCTATGGCTACACCTTC	CASSYEPPRLYGYTF
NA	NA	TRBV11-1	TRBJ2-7	TGTGCCAGCAGCTTTTCGGAAACCTACGAGCAGTACTTC	CASSFSETYEQYF
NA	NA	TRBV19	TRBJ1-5	TGTGCCAGTTCCTGGGCGAGAATCAATCAGCCCCAGCATTTT	CASSWARINQPQHF
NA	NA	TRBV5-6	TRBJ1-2	TGTGCCAGCAGCTTGGGGCTTTCGGCCTATGGCTACACCTTC	CASSLGLSAYGYTF
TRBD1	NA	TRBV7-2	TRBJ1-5	TGTGCCAGCAGCCTCGGACAGGCTAGCAATCAGCCCCAGCATTTT	CASSLGQASNQPQHF
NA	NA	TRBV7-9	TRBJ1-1	TGTGCCAGCAGCTTAGAAGGGAGCAGGGAGGCTTTCTTT	CASSLEGSREAFF
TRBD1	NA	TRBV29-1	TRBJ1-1	TGCAGCGTCCGCGGACAGGGGAGGACTGAAGCTTTCTTT	CSVRGQGRTEAFF
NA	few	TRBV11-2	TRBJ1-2	TGTGCCAGCAGCTTAGACGTTATCGGCGGCTACACCTTC	CASSLDVIGGYTF
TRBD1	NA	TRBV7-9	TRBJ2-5	TGTGCCAGCAGCTTAGCGCCCGGGACAGGAGTGGTCTTCGAGACCCAGTACTTC	CASSLAPGTGVVFETQYF
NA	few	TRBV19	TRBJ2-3	TGTGCCAGCCATCATTCCGGTTCAGATACGCAGTATTTT	CASHHSGSDTQYF
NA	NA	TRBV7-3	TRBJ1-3	TGTGCCAGCAGCTTGGATCTTGGAAACACCATATATTTT	CASSLDLGNTIYF
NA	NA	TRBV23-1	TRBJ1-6	TGCGCCGGCGGTGGGGCCAGCAATTCACCCCTCCACTTT	CAGGGASNSPLHF
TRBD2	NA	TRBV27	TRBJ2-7	TGTGCCAGCAGCGGACTAGCGCGCGAGCAGTACTTC	CASSGLAREQYF
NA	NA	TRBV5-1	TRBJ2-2	TGCGCCAGCAGCTTGGACCGGACGAACACCGGGGAGCTGTTTTTT	CASSLDRTNTGELFF
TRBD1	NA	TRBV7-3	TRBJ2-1	TGTGCCAGCAGCTCCTCATCAGGGGGTGAGCAGTTCTTC	CASSSSSGGEQFF
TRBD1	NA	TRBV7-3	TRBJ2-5	TGTGCCAGCAGCCGGGGACAGGGAGAGACCCAGTACTTC	CASSRGQGETQYF
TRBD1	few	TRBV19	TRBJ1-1	TGTGCCAGTGGGACAGGGACCACTGAAGCTTTCTTT	CASGTGTTEAFF
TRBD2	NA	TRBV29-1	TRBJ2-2	TGCAGCGTCGGGGGGAGGACGAACACCGGGGAGCTGTTTTTT	CSVGGRTNTGELFF
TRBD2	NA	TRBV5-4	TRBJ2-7	TGTGCCAGCAGCTTGTTCCTAGCGGGAGGCTACGAGCAGTACTTC	CASSLFLAGGYEQYF
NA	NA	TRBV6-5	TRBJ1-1	TGTGCCAGCATCCCCTTCGGGGTCGTGGCTGAAGCTTTCTTT	CASIPFGVVAEAFF
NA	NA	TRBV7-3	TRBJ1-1	TGTGCCAGCAGCCCAGACAGCTTGAACACTGAAGCTTTCTTT	CASSPDSLNTEAFF
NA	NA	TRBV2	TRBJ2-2	TGTGCCAGCAGTAGGCAGGGAGGCGGGGAGCTGTTTTTT	CASSRQGGGELFF
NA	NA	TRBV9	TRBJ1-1	TGTGCCAGCAGCGAGAGACAGGACACTGAAGCTTTCTTT	CASSERQDTEAFF
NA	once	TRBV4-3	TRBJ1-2	TGCGCCAGCAGCCAAGAAATGGCGGGGCCCTACTATGGCTACACCTTC	CASSQEMAGPYYGYTF
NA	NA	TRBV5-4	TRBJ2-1	TGTGCCAGCAGCTTTAATTCCGGTGAGCAGTTCTTC	CASSFNSGEQFF
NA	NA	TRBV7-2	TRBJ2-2	TGTGCCAGCAGCTTAGGAAACACCGGGGAGCTGTTTTTT	CASSLGNTGELFF
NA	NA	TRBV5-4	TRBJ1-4	TGTGCCAGCAGAAGGGACGACGAAAAACTGTTTTTT	CASRRDDEKLFF
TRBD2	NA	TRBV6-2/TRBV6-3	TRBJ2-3	TGTGCCAGCAGTCATTCTAGCGGGGGTTCAGATACGCAGTATTTT	CASSHSSGGSDTQYF
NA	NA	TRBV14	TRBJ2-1	TGTGCCAGCAGCCACAATACGGCAGCTTCCTACAATGAGCAGTTCTTC	CASSHNTAASYNEQFF
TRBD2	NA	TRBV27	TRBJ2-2	TGTGCCAGCCACCCCCTAGCGGGGGGCCCGAACACCGGGGAGCTGTTTTTT	CASHPLAGGPNTGELFF
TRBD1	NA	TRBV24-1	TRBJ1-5	TGTGCCACCTGGACAGGGCTAAGCGATCAGCCCCAGCATTTT	CATWTGLSDQPQHF
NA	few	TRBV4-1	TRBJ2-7	TGCGCCAGCAGCCAAGATAGGGGGGTTACCTACGAGCAGTACTTC	CASSQDRGVTYEQYF
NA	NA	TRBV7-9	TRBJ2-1	TGTGCCAGCAGCCCCAGAGTTTACAATGAGCAGTTCTTC	CASSPRVYNEQFF
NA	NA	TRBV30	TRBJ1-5	TGTGCCTGGAGTGCCACCTCGGGTAGCAATCAGCCCCAGCATTTT	CAWSATSGSNQPQHF
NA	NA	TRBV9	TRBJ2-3	TGTGCCAGCAGCCCACGACTTAGTGGTGAGGCAGATACGCAGTATTTT	CASSPRLSGEADTQYF
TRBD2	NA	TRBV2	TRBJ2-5	TGTGCCAGCAAAGGGACTAGCGCACAAGAGACCCAGTACTTC	CASKGTSAQETQYF
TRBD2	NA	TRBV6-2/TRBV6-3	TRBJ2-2	TGTGCCAGCAGTAGACTACTAGCGGGGGGACCCAATACCGGGGAGCTGTTTTTT	CASSRLLAGGPNTGELFF
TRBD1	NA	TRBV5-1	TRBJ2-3	TGCGCCAGCAGCCGGGACAGGGCCGGAGATACGCAGTATTTT	CASSRDRAGDTQYF
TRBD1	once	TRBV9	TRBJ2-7	TGTGCCAGCAGCGTAGGAGGGGGCGACGAGCAGTACTTC	CASSVGGGDEQYF
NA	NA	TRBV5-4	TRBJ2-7	TGTGCCAGCAGCTTAACGGGGCGCCCGCTCAACGAGCAGTACTTC	CASSLTGRPLNEQYF
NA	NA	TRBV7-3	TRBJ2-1	TGTGCCAGCAGTGGGGCGGGCAAGGCTCAGGAGGAGCAGTTCTTC	CASSGAGKAQEEQFF
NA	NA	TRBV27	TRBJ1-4	TGTGCCAGCAGTTTATCCGGGGGTGGAACTAATGAAAAACTGTTTTTT	CASSLSGGGTNEKLFF
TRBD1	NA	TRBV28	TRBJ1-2	TGTGCCAGCAGTTTAGGACCTTACAGGGGGCCCTATGGCTACACCTTC	CASSLGPYRGPYGYTF
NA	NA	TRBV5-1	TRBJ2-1	TGCGCCAGCAGCTGGGACGGATCCTCCTACAATGAGCAGTTCTTC	CASSWDGSSYNEQFF
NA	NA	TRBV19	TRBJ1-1	TGTGCCAGTACCCCCGGGACCACTGAAGCTTTCTTT	CASTPGTTEAFF
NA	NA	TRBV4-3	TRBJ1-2	TGCGCCAGCAGCCAAGGGCGGGGCAAGGACTATGGCTACACCTTC	CASSQGRGKDYGYTF
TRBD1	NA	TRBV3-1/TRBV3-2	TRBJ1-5	TGTGCCAGCAGCCAAGATTGGGACAGGGCGGTCCATCAGCCCCAGCATTTT	CASSQDWDRAVHQPQHF
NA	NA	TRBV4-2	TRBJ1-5	TGTGCCAGCAGCCAAGCCGTTCTTTATCAGCCCCAGCATTTT	CASSQAVLYQPQHF
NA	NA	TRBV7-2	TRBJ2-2	TGTGCCAGCAGCTTAGACTCGCCCGATAGGGCCGGGGAGCTGTTTTTT	CASSLDSPDRAGELFF
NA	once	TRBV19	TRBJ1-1	TGTGCCACCGAGCCGGGGGGGGCGGCCACTGAAGCTTTCTTT	CATEPGGAATEAFF
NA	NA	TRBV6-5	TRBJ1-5	TGTGCCAGCAGGCCGTCCGGACAGTATGATCAGCCCCAGCATTTT	CASRPSGQYDQPQHF